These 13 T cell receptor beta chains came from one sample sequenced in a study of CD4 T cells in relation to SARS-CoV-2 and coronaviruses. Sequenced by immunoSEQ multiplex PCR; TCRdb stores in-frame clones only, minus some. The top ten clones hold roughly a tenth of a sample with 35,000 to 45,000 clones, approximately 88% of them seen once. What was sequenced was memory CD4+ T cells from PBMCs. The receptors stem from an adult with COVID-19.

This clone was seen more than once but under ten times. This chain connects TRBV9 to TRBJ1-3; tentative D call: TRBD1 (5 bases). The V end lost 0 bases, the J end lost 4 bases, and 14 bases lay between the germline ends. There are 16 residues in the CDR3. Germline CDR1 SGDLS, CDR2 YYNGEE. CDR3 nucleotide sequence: TGTGCCAGCAGCGTAGAGATGAGGGGTCCCGGAAACACCATATATTTT. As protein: CASSVEMRGPGNTIYF.

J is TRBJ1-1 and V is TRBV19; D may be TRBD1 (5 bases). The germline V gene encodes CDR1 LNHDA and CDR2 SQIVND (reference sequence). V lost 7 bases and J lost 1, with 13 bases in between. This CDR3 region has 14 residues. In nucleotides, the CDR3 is TGTGCCAGTATTCGGGGCCCAGCGAACACTGAAGCTTTCTTT. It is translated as CASIRGPANTEAFF.

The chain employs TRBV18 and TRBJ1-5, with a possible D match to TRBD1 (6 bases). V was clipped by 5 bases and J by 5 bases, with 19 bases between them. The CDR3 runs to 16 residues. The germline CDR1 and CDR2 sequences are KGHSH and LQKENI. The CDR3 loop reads CASSADRTGHHQPQHF. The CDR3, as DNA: TGTGCCAGCTCAGCCGATCGAACAGGGCACCATCAGCCCCAGCATTTT.

The CDR3 region has the DNA TGTGCCAGCAGCCGGGGGGCGTCTTCCTACGAGCAGTACTTC. Translating it yields CASSRGASSYEQYF. V and J are TRBV3-1 (or the pseudogene TRBV3-2) and TRBJ2-7; D possibly uses TRBD1 or TRBD2 (6 bases each). The V end lost 4 bases, the J end lost 1 base, and 11 bases lay between the germline ends. CDR3 length: 14 residues. Looked up from germline, CDR1 is LGHDT and CDR2 is YNNKEL (reference sequence).

DNA for the CDR3: TGTGCCAGCAGCCAAGTGGGGCTAGCGGGGGTTGCCGGGGAGCTGTTTTTT. Residues: CASSQVGLAGVAGELFF. The rearrangement links TRBV3-1 (or the pseudogene TRBV3-2) to TRBJ2-2, with 10 nucleotides matching TRBD2. Losses at the gene ends were 1 base for V and 6 bases for J; bases not matched to a gene: 8. The CDR3 is 17 residues long. CDR1 is LGHDT and CDR2 is YNNKEL in the germline V gene (reference sequence).

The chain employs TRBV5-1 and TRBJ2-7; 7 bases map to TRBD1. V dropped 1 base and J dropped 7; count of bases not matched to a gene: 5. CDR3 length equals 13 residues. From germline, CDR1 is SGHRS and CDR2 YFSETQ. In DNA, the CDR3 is TGCGCCAGCAGCTTGTTAACAGGGGCTGAGCAGTACTTC. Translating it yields CASSLLTGAEQYF.

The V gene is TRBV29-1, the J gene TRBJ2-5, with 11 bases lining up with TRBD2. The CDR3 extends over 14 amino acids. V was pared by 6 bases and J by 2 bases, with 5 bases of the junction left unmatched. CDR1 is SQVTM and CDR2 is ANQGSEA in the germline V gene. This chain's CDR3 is CSVLLAGGQETQYF. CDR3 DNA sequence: TGCAGCGTACTATTAGCGGGGGGGCAAGAGACCCAGTACTTC.

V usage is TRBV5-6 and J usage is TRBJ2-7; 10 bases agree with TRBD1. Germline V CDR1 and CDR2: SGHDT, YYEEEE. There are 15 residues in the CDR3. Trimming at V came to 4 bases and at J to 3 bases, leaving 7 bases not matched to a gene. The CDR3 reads CASSMIRTGGYEQYF. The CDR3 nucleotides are TGTGCCAGCAGCATGATTAGGACAGGGGGCTACGAGCAGTACTTC.

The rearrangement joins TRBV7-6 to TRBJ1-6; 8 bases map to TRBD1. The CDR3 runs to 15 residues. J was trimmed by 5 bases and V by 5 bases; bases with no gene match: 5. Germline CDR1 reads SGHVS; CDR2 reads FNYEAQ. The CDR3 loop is CASSLKQGDNSPLHF. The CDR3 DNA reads TGTGCCAGCAGCCTAAAACAGGGGGATAATTCACCCCTCCACTTT.

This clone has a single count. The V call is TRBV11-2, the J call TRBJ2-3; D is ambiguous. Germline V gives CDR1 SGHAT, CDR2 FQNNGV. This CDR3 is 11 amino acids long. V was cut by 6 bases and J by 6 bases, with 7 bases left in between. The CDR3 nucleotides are TGTGCCAGCAGGCGTGCGGATACGCAGTATTTT. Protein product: CASRRADTQYF.

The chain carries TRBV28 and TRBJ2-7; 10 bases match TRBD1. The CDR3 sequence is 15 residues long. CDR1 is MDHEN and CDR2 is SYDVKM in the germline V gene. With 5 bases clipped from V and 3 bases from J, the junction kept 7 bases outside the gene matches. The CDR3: CASSPHRTGGYEQYF. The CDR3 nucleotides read TGTGCCAGCAGTCCCCACAGGACAGGGGGCTACGAGCAGTACTTC.

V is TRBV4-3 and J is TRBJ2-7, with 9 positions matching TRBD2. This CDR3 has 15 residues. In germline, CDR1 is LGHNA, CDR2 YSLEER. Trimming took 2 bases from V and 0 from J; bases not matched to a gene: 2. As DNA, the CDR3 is TGCGCCAGCAGCCAACTAGCGGGGAGCTCCTACGAGCAGTACTTC. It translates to CASSQLAGSSYEQYF.

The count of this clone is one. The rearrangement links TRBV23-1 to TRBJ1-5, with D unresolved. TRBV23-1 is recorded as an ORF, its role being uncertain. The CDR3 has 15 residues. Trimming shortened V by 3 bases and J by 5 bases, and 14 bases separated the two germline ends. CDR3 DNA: TGCGCCAGCAGTCAGTGGCGGGGTTCGGATCAGCCCCAGCATTTT. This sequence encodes CASSQWRGSDQPQHF.